The clone carrying this T cell receptor beta chain has just a few counts. This sample was taken from a study of T cells in Graves' hyperthyroidism and ophthalmopathy. Used for diagnoses were clinical symptoms, serum thyroxine and TRAb, thyroid ultrasound and orbital computed tomography. The PBMCs were sourced from fresh peripheral blood (around 10 ml). Germline V gene lookup returns CDR1 SQVTM and CDR2 ANQGSEA. There are 15 residues in the CDR3. V trimming: 4 bases; J trimming: 7 bases; junction bases outside the gene matches: 13. Amplified TCR beta CDR3 regions came from RNA transcripts. A first-round RT-PCR of the TCR CDR3 used the HTBI primer set. TCRdb reanalysed the multiplex PCR reads using MiXCR and keeps one entry per CDR3 protein. The table has a few hundred thousand distinct CDR3 sequences, roughly 23% seen once.

The sequencing input was blood. The chain combines TRBV29-1 with TRBJ2-7, with TRBD2 identical over 10 bases. The receptor was isolated from a woman aged 70-85 years with Graves' ophthalmopathy. The CDR3 region has the DNA TGCAGCGTTGTGACAGCGGGAGGGCTCGGTGGGGAGCAGTACTTC. This encodes CSVVTAGGLGGEQYF.